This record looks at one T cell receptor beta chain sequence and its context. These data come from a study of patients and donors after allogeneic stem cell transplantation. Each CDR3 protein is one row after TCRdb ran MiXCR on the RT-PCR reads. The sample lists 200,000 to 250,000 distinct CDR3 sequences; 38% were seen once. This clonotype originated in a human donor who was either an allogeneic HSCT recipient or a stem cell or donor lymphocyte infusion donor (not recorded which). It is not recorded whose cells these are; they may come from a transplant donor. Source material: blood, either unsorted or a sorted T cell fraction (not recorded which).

CDR3 residues: CATSLYRGNTEAFF. For the CDR3, the DNA is TGTGCCACCAGTTTATACAGGGGGAACACTGAAGCTTTCTTT. The gene calls are TRBV15 and TRBJ1-1; 7 positions match TRBD1. CDR1 and CDR2 from the germline V gene are LNHNV and YYDKDF (reference sequence). Trimming removed 6 bases from V and 1 base from J; junction bases left unmatched: 5. This CDR3 is 14 amino acids long.